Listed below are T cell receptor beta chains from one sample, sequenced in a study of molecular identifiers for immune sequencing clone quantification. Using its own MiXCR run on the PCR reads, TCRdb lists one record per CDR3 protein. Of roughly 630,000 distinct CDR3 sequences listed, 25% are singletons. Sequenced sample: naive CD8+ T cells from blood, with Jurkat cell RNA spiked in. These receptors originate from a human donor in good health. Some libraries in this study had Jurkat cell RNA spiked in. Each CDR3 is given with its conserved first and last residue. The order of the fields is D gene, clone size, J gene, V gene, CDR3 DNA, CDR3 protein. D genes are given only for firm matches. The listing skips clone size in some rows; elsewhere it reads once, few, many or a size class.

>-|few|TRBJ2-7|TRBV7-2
TGTGCCAGCAGCAATATACTCCTACGCGAGCAGTACTTC
CASSNILLREQYF
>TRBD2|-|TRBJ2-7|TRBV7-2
TGTGCCAGCAGCTTATTGGTGGGAGGGCACGTTTACGAGCAGTACTTC
CASSLLVGGHVYEQYF
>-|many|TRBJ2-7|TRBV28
TGTGCCACAACAGCGAGCGGCGCCTACGAGCAGTACTTC
CATTASGAYEQYF
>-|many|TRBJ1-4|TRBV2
TGTGCCAGCGACCGGACGGGAGAATATGCAACTAATGAAAAACTGTTTTTT
CASDRTGEYATNEKLFF
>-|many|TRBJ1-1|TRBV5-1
TGCGCCAGCAGCTTGTTCGTGGGGGGGGATAACACTGAAGCTTTCTTT
CASSLFVGGDNTEAFF
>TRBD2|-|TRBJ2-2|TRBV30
TGTGCCTGGGATAGCGGGGGGTTCACCGGGGAGCTGTTTTTT
CAWDSGGFTGELFF
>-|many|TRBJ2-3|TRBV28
TGTGCCAGCAGTTACGGGCCATCGGCGAGCACAGATACGCAGTATTTT
CASSYGPSASTDTQYF
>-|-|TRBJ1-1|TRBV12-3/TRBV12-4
TGTGCCAGCAGTTCGGAATACAGGGATGAAGCTTTCTTT
CASSSEYRDEAFF
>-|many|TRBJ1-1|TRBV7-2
TGTGCCAGCAGAGTGATGGGCAGGGACACTGAAGCTTTCTTT
CASRVMGRDTEAFF
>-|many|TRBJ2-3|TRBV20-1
TGCAGTGCTAACGAGTACGGTGCTAGCACAGATACGCAGTATTTT
CSANEYGASTDTQYF
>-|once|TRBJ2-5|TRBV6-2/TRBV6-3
TGTGCCAGCAGTTACCTTGGGCAGGGAGGCGAGACCCAGTACTTC
CASSYLGQGGETQYF
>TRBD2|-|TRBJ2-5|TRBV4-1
TGCGCCAGCAGCCAAGAGCGGGGGGAGAAAGAGACCCAGTACTTC
CASSQERGEKETQYF
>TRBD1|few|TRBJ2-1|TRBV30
TGTGCCTGGAGTACAAAGGGACAGGATAGCAATGAGCAGTTCTTC
CAWSTKGQDSNEQFF
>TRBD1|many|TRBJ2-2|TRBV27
TGTGCCAGCAGTTTATTTAGGGGGCCCGGGGAGCTGTTTTTT
CASSLFRGPGELFF
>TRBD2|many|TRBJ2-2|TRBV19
TGTGCCAGTAGTAACGGACTAGCGGGAGCCGGGGAGCTGTTTTTT
CASSNGLAGAGELFF
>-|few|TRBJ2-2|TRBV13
TGTGCCAGCAGCTTAGAGAGGGGACCTTCCACCGGGGAGCTGTTTTTT
CASSLERGPSTGELFF
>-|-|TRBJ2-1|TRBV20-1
TGCAGTGCTAGAGATCCCGGGCCTAGCTCCTACAATGAGCAGTTCTTC
CSARDPGPSSYNEQFF